This T cell receptor (beta chain) is drawn from a study of cytomegalovirus exposure and HLA in healthy donors. The PCR employed 60 Vbeta primers together with 13 Jbeta primers. Generated by immunoSEQ multiplex PCR, the TCRdb table keeps only in-frame clones and is missing some. Seen here are over 200,000 clones, 78% observed once, and the top ten hold approximately 3.9%. A note on this clone: Its specificity is not known.

Germline V CDR1 and CDR2: MNHNY, SVGAGI (reference sequence). This CDR3 region has 14 residues. V was trimmed by 0 bases and J by 4 bases, leaving 9 bases between them. Findings and limits, study-wide: Available immune exposure information covered CMV serostatus only.

This sequence originates from a male donor in good health and CMV-seronegative. V and J are TRBV6-6 and TRBJ2-5, with TRBD2 as a possible D gene (6 bases). Material for sequencing was PBMCs. CDR3 sequence reads: CASSYSGGGETQYF. The CDR3 DNA sequence: TGTGCCAGCAGTTACTCGGGGGGAGGAGAGACCCAGTACTTC.